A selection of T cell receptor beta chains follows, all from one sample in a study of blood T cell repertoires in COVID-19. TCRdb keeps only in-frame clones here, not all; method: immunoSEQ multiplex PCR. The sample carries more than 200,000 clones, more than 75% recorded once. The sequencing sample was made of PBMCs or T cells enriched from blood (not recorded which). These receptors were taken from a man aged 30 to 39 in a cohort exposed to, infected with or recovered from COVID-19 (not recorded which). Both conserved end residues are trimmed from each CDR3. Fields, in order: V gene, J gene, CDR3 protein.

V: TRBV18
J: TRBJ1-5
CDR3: ASSPGQVTNQPQH

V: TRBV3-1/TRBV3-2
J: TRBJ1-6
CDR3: ASSRMGGLTGAPLH

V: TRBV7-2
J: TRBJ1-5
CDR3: ASSLQGAGSNQPQH

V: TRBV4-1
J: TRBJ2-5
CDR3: ASSQDIAGMGTQY

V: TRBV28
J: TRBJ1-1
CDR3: ASKQTGRKNTEAF

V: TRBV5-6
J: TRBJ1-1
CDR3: ASSTRQVVNTEAF

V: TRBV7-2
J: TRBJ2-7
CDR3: ASSSGLAGDFPSYEQY

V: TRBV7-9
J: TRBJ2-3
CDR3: ASGRTTATDTQY

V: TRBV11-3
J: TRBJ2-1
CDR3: ASSTYGGGYNEQF

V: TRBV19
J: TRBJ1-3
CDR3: ASSIGAASSGNTIY

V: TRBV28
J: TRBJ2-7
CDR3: ASSLLANSYEQY

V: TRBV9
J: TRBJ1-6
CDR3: ASSVTGQNSPLH

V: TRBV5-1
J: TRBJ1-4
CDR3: ASSSQATNEKLF

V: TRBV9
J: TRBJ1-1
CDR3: ASSVVQMNTEAF

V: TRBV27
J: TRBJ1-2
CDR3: ASSLAGQYGYT

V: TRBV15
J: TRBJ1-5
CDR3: ATSRTRNQPQH

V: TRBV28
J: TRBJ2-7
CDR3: ASSLVQAGSYEQY

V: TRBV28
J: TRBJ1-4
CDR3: ASKGGLNEKLF

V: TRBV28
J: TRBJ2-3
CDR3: ASTSMEDTQY

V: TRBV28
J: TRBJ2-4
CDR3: ASSRTGTGEKNIQY

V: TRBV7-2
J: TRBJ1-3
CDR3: ASSLGTGLGGNTIY

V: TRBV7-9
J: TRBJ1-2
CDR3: ASSFQGYGYT

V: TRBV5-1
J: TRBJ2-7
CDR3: ASSLAASGSDEQY